One sample yielded the 27 T cell receptor beta chains listed below, sequenced in a study of control samples from healthy donors and cancer patients. TCRdb's table, derived via immunoSEQ multiplex PCR, lists solely in-frame clones and lacks some. In the table there are 90,000 to 150,000 clones, 88% of which are singletons. Sequencing was carried out using blood. These receptors came from a man aged 40-55 years in good health.

V usage is TRBV4-2 and J usage is TRBJ2-7; D possibly corresponds to TRBD1 (6 bases). CDR3 size: 12 residues. Per the germline V gene, CDR1 is LGHNA and CDR2 is YNFKEQ. The V end lost 0 bases, the J end lost 7 bases, and 7 bases lay between the germline ends. CDR3 in DNA: TGTGCCAGCAGCCAAGATCAGGGGGAGCAGTACTTC. Protein product: CASSQDQGEQYF.

The chain carries TRBV7-2 and TRBJ1-4; D possibly corresponds to TRBD1 (6 bases). CDR1 and CDR2 (germline): SGHTA, FQGNSA. The CDR3 totals 16 residues. V gave up 2 bases and J gave up 4 bases, with 14 bases separating them. CDR3 amino acids: CASSLTGQRGNEKLFF. As DNA, the CDR3 is TGTGCCAGCAGCTTAACCGGACAGAGGGGTAATGAAAAACTGTTTTTT.

This chain joins TRBV6-5 and TRBJ1-2; D may be TRBD1 (5 bases). V was clipped by 7 bases and J by 3 bases, with 15 bases between them. The CDR3 is 14 amino acids. Germline assignment: CDR1 MNHEY and CDR2 SVGAGI. CDR3 region: CASISGVGDYGYTF. The CDR3, as DNA: TGTGCCAGCATCTCGGGGGTTGGGGACTATGGCTACACCTTC.

In this sample, this clone turned up once. The V and J genes are TRBV10-2 and TRBJ2-3, with 8 bases aligning to TRBD2. The V gene end was trimmed by 10 bases and the J gene end by 1 base; junction bases not matched to a gene: 7. The CDR3 runs to 14 residues. The germline CDR1 and CDR2 sequences are WSHSY and SAAADI. CDR3 in DNA: TGCGCCACATCCACTAGCGGTGGCACAGATACGCAGTATTTT. The encoded protein is CATSTSGGTDTQYF.

The chain joins TRBV29-1 to TRBJ1-2, with 7 bases that match TRBD1. V shed 7 bases and J 6 bases; nucleotides not matched to a gene: 8. CDR1 is SQVTM and CDR2 is ANQGSEA in the germline V gene. This CDR3 comprises 12 residues. The DNA for the CDR3 is TGCAGCGCCTCGGGAGGGGGCCATGGCTACACCTTC. The encoded protein is CSASGGGHGYTF.

About this clone itself: The same CDR3 is also encoded by other DNA sequences in this sample. The chain uses TRBV5-8 and TRBJ1-2, with D possibly TRBD1 on 5 matching bases. Germline CDR1 and CDR2: SGHTS and YDEGEE. Trimming left V 4 bases short and J 13 bases short, with 14 bases between. The CDR3 consists of 11 residues. CDR3 bases: TGTGCCAGCAGCCCGGGGGGGGGTCCCACCTTC. This gives the protein CASSPGGGPTF.

This sequence joins TRBV6-5 and TRBJ1-1; D might be TRBD1 (6 bases). The CDR3 covers 14 residues. The germline gives CDR1 MNHEY, CDR2 SVGAGI. The germline V and J ends were trimmed by 10 bases and 2 bases, with 17 bases remaining between them. The CDR3 reads CAISRGGSNTEAFF. CDR3 DNA: TGTGCCATCTCAAGGGGGGGCAGCAACACTGAAGCTTTCTTT.

The chain combines TRBV7-2 with TRBJ1-2; 12 positions match TRBD1. The CDR3 is 16 residues long. From germline, CDR1 is SGHTA and CDR2 FQGNSA. V was clipped by 5 bases and J by 5 bases; unmatched bases: 9. The CDR3 bases are TGTGCCAGCAGCCCGGGACAGGGGGCGGGAGAATATGGCTACACCTTC. It translates to CASSPGQGAGEYGYTF.

This clone has just a few counts. This chain connects TRBV2 to TRBJ1-3; TRBD1 aligns across 11 bases. V lost 5 bases to trimming and J lost 8 bases; unmatched junction nucleotides: 5. Germline-derived CDR1 and CDR2 are SNHLY and FYNNEI. The CDR3 has 14 residues. The CDR3 DNA reads TGTGCCAGCAGTCGGGACAGGGGGACATACACCATATATTTT. It yields the protein CASSRDRGTYTIYF.

In its sample, this clone was seen once. The rearrangement links TRBV19 to TRBJ1-6; D unclear. This CDR3 is built from 13 residues. The germline V gene encodes CDR1 LNHDA and CDR2 SQIVND (reference sequence). V lost 6 bases and J 7 bases, leaving 10 bases between the germline ends. The CDR3 here is CASRQTGNSPLHF. CDR3 bases: TGTGCCAGTAGACAGACCGGGAATTCACCCCTCCACTTT.

CDR3 residues: CASFTTSAIYGYTF. In DNA form, the CDR3 reads TGTGCCAGCTTCACCACGTCAGCAATCTATGGCTACACCTTC. The chain carries TRBV18 and TRBJ1-2; D call uncertain. CDR3 length equals 14 residues. The V end was cut by 7 bases, the J end by 4 bases, with 16 bases between. Looked up from germline, CDR1 is KGHSH and CDR2 is LQKENI.

This clone was seen more than once but under ten times. CDR3 protein: CATSDEDREIRPQHF. In DNA, the CDR3 is TGTGCCACCAGTGATGAGGACAGGGAAATCAGGCCCCAGCATTTT. The chain is built from TRBV24-1 and TRBJ1-5; 8 bases align to TRBD1. The CDR3 extends over 15 amino acids. Germline CDR1 is KGHDR and CDR2 is SFDVKD. J lost 9 bases, V lost 3 bases, and 9 bases had no gene match.

This clone was picked up a small number of times. This chain connects TRBV7-2 to TRBJ1-1; 9 bases fit TRBD1. CDR3 length: 13 residues. Germline trimming cut 5 bases from V and 10 bases from J; bases unmatched to any gene: 8. Germline lookup yields CDR1 SGHTA and CDR2 FQGNSA. CDR3 loop: CASSPRDRDVAFF. The DNA for the CDR3 is TGTGCCAGCAGCCCCCGGGACAGGGACGTAGCTTTCTTT.

This clone appeared a single time. The chain recombines TRBV7-9 with TRBJ1-1, with TRBD1 identical over 7 bases. CDR1 and CDR2 from the germline V gene are SEHNR and FQNEAQ (reference sequence). The CDR3 is made up of 15 amino acids. Trimming removed 1 base from V and 0 bases from J; junction bases left unmatched: 2. This CDR3 reads CASSLEGTVNTEAFF. The CDR3 region has the DNA TGTGCCAGCAGCTTAGAGGGGACAGTGAACACTGAAGCTTTCTTT.

The J gene is TRBJ1-6, the V gene TRBV30, with no clear D. CDR1 GTSNPN and CDR2 SVGIG come from the germline V gene (reference sequence). The germline V and J ends were trimmed by 3 bases and 6 bases, with 9 bases remaining between them. This CDR3 has 13 amino acids. This CDR3 reads CAWSPKANSPLHF. Here the CDR3 DNA reads TGTGCCTGGAGCCCAAAGGCTAATTCACCCCTCCACTTT.

V and J are TRBV19 and TRBJ1-6; unclear D gene. V was clipped by 5 bases and J by 0 bases, with 11 bases between them. This CDR3 has 16 amino acids. Germline assignment: CDR1 LNHDA and CDR2 SQIVND (reference sequence). DNA of the CDR3: TGTGCCAGTAGTTACGTGGGAAGCTCCTATAATTCACCCCTCCACTTT. Translated: CASSYVGSSYNSPLHF.

This sequence joins TRBV5-4 and TRBJ2-1; D may be TRBD2 (6 bases). This CDR3 is 15 amino acids long. V lost 0 bases to trimming and J lost 7 bases, with 14 bases between them. Germline V CDR1 and CDR2: SGHNT, YYREEE (reference sequence). This CDR3 is CASSLVGGSRNEQFF. The CDR3 coding sequence is TGTGCCAGCAGCTTGGTCGGGGGTAGTCGGAATGAGCAGTTCTTC. The whole variable domain, filled in from reference TRBV5-4 and TRBJ2-1, reads ETGVTQSPTHLIKTRGQQVTLRCSSQSGHNTVSWYQQALGQGPQFIFQYYREEENGRGNFPPRFSGLQFPNYSSELNVNALELDDSALYLCASSLVGGSRNEQFFGPGTRLTVL.

The CDR3 loop is CATSPTREGINEQFF. CDR3 sequence (DNA): TGTGCCACCAGCCCTACCAGGGAAGGGATAAATGAGCAGTTCTTC. This rearrangement joins TRBV15 to TRBJ2-1; possibly TRBD1 for D (5 bases). V gave up 5 bases and J gave up 7 bases, with 18 bases separating them. This CDR3 has 15 residues. Per germline, CDR1 LNHNV and CDR2 YYDKDF (reference sequence).

The genes are TRBV13 and TRBJ2-7; D is unclear. Deletions cut 4 bases from V and 9 bases from J, with 13 bases between. CDR1 PRHDT and CDR2 FYEKMQ come from the germline V gene (reference sequence). CDR3 length equals 12 residues. The DNA for the CDR3 is TGTGCCAGCAGCTCTCCTTCCGTGGGGCAGTACTTC. It translates to CASSSPSVGQYF. The variable domain in full, with the rest retrieved from reference TRBV13 and TRBJ2-7, is AAGVIQSPRHLIKEKRETATLKCYPIPRHDTVYWYQQGPGQDPQFLISFYEKMQSDKGSIPDRFSAQQFSDYHSELNMSSLELGDSALYFCASSSPSVGQYFGPGTRLTVT.

CDR3 nucleotides: TGTGCCAGCAGCTTGCAGGGGGCCAACGTCCTGACTTTC. It translates to CASSLQGANVLTF. V usage is TRBV5-4 and J usage is TRBJ2-6; D is unclear. Trimming left V 1 base short and J 4 bases short, with 3 bases between. From germline, CDR1 is SGHNT and CDR2 YYREEE (reference sequence). CDR3 size: 13 residues.

The V and J genes are TRBV9 and TRBJ2-7; 7 bases are a match to TRBD2. The CDR3 contains 15 residues. Germline V gene data show CDR1 as SGDLS and CDR2 as YYNGEE. The V segment lost 0 bases and the J segment 8 bases; nucleotides outside the gene matches: 11. This CDR3 is CASSVEAGPLKKQYF. CDR3 nucleotide sequence: TGTGCCAGCAGCGTAGAAGCGGGGCCCCTTAAGAAGCAGTACTTC.

The chain joins TRBV19 to TRBJ2-7; no firm D call. The CDR3 covers 14 residues. V was clipped by 1 base and J by 3 bases, with 10 bases between them. Germline assignment: CDR1 LNHDA and CDR2 SQIVND (reference sequence). CDR3 coding DNA: TGTGCCAGTAGTATAGGGCTCCTATACTACGAGCAGTACTTC. Amino acid sequence: CASSIGLLYYEQYF.

V is TRBV2 and J is TRBJ2-4, with 7 bases identical to TRBD2. J gave up 6 bases and V 3 bases, and 2 bases lay outside the gene matches. Per germline, CDR1 SNHLY and CDR2 FYNNEI. The CDR3 covers 13 residues. CDR3 amino acids: CASSDTGGNIQYF. The CDR3 nucleotides are TGTGCCAGCAGTGATACGGGGGGAAACATTCAGTACTTC.

The CDR3 region is CASSLVLAGGPTDTQYF. As DNA, the CDR3 is TGTGCCAGCAGCTTAGTCTTGGCGGGGGGGCCCACAGATACGCAGTATTTT. This chain connects TRBV11-2 to TRBJ2-3; TRBD2 matches 9 bases. V was pared by 1 base and J by 2 bases, with 7 bases of the junction left unmatched. The CDR3 is 17 amino acids. Germline loops: CDR1 SGHAT, CDR2 FQNNGV.

The genes are TRBV19 and TRBJ1-5; D uncertain. V lost 5 bases, J lost 4 bases, and 15 bases lay in between. In germline, CDR1 is LNHDA, CDR2 SQIVND (reference sequence). The CDR3 runs to 15 residues. CDR3 in DNA: TGTGCCAGTAGTTCGGGTTCCCTTGGGAATCAGCCCCAGCATTTT. This gives the protein CASSSGSLGNQPQHF.

The rearrangement joins TRBV24-1 to TRBJ2-2, with D possibly being TRBD1 (5 bases). The CDR3 contains 13 residues. Germline-derived CDR1 and CDR2 are KGHDR and SFDVKD. V shed 3 bases and J shed 8 bases, with 9 bases lying between them. CDR3 sequence reads: CATSDPGRGELFF. DNA for the CDR3: TGTGCCACCAGTGATCCAGGGCGGGGGGAGCTGTTTTTT.

The V call is TRBV6-5, the J call TRBJ1-1; 9 bases are shared with TRBD1. The germline CDR1 and CDR2 sequences are MNHEY and SVGAGI. V shed 6 bases, J shed 10 bases, and the junction held 12 bases outside the gene matches. The CDR3 length is 14 residues. CDR3 sequence (DNA): TGTGCCAGCAGCAAAGCCGGGACAGGGTACGGAGCTTTCTTT. Translating gives CASSKAGTGYGAFF.